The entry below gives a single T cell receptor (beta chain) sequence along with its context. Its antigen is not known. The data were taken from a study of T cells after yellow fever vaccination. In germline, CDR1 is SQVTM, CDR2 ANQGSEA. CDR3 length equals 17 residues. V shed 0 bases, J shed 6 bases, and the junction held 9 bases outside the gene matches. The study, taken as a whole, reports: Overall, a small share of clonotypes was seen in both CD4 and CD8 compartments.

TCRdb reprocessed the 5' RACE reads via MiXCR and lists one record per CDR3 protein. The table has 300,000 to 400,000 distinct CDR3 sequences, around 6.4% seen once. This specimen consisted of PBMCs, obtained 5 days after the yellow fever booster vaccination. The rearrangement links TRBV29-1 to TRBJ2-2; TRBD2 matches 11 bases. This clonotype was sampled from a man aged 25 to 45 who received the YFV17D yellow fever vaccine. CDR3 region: CSVEDPGLAGSPGELFF. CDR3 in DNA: TGCAGCGTTGAAGATCCCGGACTAGCGGGTAGCCCCGGGGAGCTGTTTTTT.